The clone carrying this T cell receptor (beta chain) was picked up many times. TCRdb itself ran the 5' RACE reads through MiXCR, one entry per CDR3 protein. The sample includes 70,000 or so distinct CDR3 sequences, approximately 5% of them seen just once. Trimming removed 4 bases at V and 2 bases at J, with 17 bases between. Germline-derived CDR1 and CDR2 are SGHRS and YFSETQ. This CDR3 is 16 amino acids long. The record originates from a study of T cells after yellow fever vaccination. The chain combines TRBV5-1 with TRBJ2-3; D unclear. Sequencing was performed on CD4+ T cells sorted from PBMCs, taken roughly 15 days after the first yellow fever vaccination. The sequence was obtained from a man aged 18 to 30 who received the YFV17D yellow fever vaccine. CDR3 residues: CASSLETLMHTDTQYF. DNA of the CDR3: TGCGCCAGCAGCCTCGAGACATTAATGCACACAGATACGCAGTATTTT.